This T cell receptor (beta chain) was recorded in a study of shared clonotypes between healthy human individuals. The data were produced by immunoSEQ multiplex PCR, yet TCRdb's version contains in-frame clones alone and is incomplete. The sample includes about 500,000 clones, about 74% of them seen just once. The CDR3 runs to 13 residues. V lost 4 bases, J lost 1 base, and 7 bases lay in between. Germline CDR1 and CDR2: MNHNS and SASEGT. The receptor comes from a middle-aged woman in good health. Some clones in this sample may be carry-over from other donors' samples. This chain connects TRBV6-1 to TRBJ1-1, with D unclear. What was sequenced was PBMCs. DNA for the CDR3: TGTGCCAGCAGTGCGACGGGGAACACTGAAGCTTTCTTT. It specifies CASSATGNTEAFF.